This entry lists 17 T cell receptor beta chains sequenced from one sample in a study of T cell repertoires in cytomegalovirus infection. TCRdb ran MiXCR on the reads and lists one entry per CDR3 protein. This table has some 920,000 distinct CDR3 sequences, 31% appearing once. What these receptors recognize is not known. The material sequenced was cultured CD8+ T cells from PBMCs, taken from culture after CMV antigen stimulation. These receptors all come from a human donor in good health (CMV status not recorded). Some clones in this sample may be carry-over from other donors' samples.

Ten or more counts support this clonotype. V is TRBV12-5 and J is TRBJ1-3; D unresolved. Germline V CDR1 and CDR2: LGHNT, FRNRAP. CDR3 size: 12 residues. V dropped 5 bases and J dropped 4 bases, with 6 bases sitting between them. The CDR3 region has the DNA TGTGCTAGTGGTCCCGCGGGAAACACCATATATTTT. The encoded protein is CASGPAGNTIYF.

J is TRBJ1-1 and V is TRBV6-6; 8 bases line up with TRBD1. J gave up 1 base and V 5 bases, and 3 bases lay outside the gene matches. The CDR3 totals 14 residues. The germline V gene encodes CDR1 MNHNY and CDR2 SVGAGI (reference sequence). CDR3 in amino acids: CASSRTGPNTEAFF. The CDR3 region has the DNA TGTGCCAGCAGTAGGACAGGGCCGAACACTGAAGCTTTCTTT.

The V call is TRBV19, the J call TRBJ1-2; no clear D gene. V lost 6 bases and J 0 bases, leaving 11 bases between the germline ends. CDR3 length equals 14 residues. Germline CDR1 LNHDA, CDR2 SQIVND (reference sequence). The DNA for the CDR3 is TGTGCCAGTAGCCACTGGACGGCTAACTATGGCTACACCTTC. It encodes CASSHWTANYGYTF.

V and J are TRBV14 and TRBJ2-5; D gene uncertain. CDR1 and CDR2 from the germline V gene are SGHDN and FVKESK. Trimming pared 3 bases from V and 4 bases from J, leaving 18 bases between. The CDR3 has 16 residues. In DNA, the CDR3 is TGTGCCAGCAGCCATCCCCGACTGGGCGGCCGAGAGACCCAGTACTTC. Translated: CASSHPRLGGRETQYF. Combining the CDR3 with reference TRBV14 and TRBJ2-5 gives the whole variable domain EAGVTQFPSHSVIEKGQTVTLRCDPISGHDNLYWYRRVMGKEIKFLLHFVKESKQDESGMPNNRFLAERTGGTYSTLKVQPAELEDSGVYFCASSHPRLGGRETQYFGPGTRLLVL.

Ten or more counts support this clonotype. The chain recombines TRBV28 with TRBJ1-6; the D gene is possibly TRBD1 (5 bases). This CDR3 spans 13 amino acids. Between the trimmed V and J ends, which lost 3 bases and 10 bases, there was a span of 10 bases. Germline values: CDR1 MDHEN, CDR2 SYDVKM. In DNA, the CDR3 is TGTGCCAGCAGTTTCAGGGCTTTATCACCCCTCCACTTT. Its translation is CASSFRALSPLHF. Looking up the rest from reference TRBV28 and TRBJ1-6 gives the full variable domain: DVKVTQSSRYLVKRTGEKVFLECVQDMDHENMFWYRQDPGLGLRLIYFSYDVKMKEKGDIPEGYSVSREKKERFSLILESASTNQTSMYLCASSFRALSPLHFGNGTRLTVT.

The chain uses TRBV4-1 and TRBJ1-1; perhaps TRBD1 as D (5 bases). The germline V gene encodes CDR1 MGHRA and CDR2 YSYEKL. The CDR3 spans 16 residues. Trimming shortened V by 0 bases and J by 0 bases, and 11 bases separated the two germline ends. This CDR3 is CASSQDPGTVNTEAFF. CDR3 nucleotides: TGCGCCAGCAGCCAAGATCCCGGGACGGTGAACACTGAAGCTTTCTTT.

The table lists this clonotype with a few counts. The gene calls are TRBV27 and TRBJ2-3, with TRBD1 identical over 9 bases. Trimming at V came to 5 bases and at J to 0 bases, leaving 6 bases not matched to a gene. Germline CDR1 is MNHEY and CDR2 is SMNVEV (reference sequence). CDR3 length: 16 residues. The CDR3 region is CASSPTGGPSTDTQYF. The DNA of the CDR3 is TGTGCCAGCAGTCCGACAGGGGGACCCAGCACAGATACGCAGTATTTT.

This clonotype was observed a few times. This rearrangement joins TRBV20-1 to TRBJ1-1, with a weak D call TRBD1 (6 bases). Germline-derived CDR1 and CDR2 are DFQATT and SNEGSKA (reference sequence). CDR3 length: 16 residues. V was cut by 2 bases and J by 4 bases, with 20 bases left in between. CDR3 protein: CSARRRAGAGFTEAFF. CDR3 nucleotides: TGCAGTGCTAGAAGGAGGGCAGGGGCTGGGTTCACTGAAGCTTTCTTT.

A word on this clonotype: The junction departs from the called germline gene at one end, perhaps through a read error. The chain is built from TRBV7-2 and TRBJ2-2; no clear D. The CDR3 consists of 16 residues. The germline gives CDR1 SGHTA, CDR2 FQGNSA. The CDR3 region has the DNA TGTGCCAGCAGTTTAGGACGGACCGCGAGCACCGGGGAGCTGTTTTTT. Translation: CASSLGRTASTGELFF.

This clonotype appeared a few times. V is TRBV7-3 and J is TRBJ2-3, with TRBD2 identical over 16 bases. From germline, CDR1 is SGHTA and CDR2 FQGTGA. This CDR3 has 19 residues. Trimming removed 3 bases from V and 4 bases from J; junction bases left unmatched: 10. CDR3 nucleotide sequence: TGTGCCAGCAGCTTGGGACTAGCGGGGGGGCGGGTTGGCGCAGATACGCAGTATTTT. It yields the protein CASSLGLAGGRVGADTQYF.

This clonotype was seen more than once but under ten times. The V gene is TRBV7-9, the J gene TRBJ2-5; no reliable D call. The CDR3 loop spans 14 amino acids. The germline CDR1 and CDR2 sequences are SEHNR and FQNEAQ (reference sequence). The V and J ends lost 5 bases and 1 base respectively, with 11 bases between them. CDR3 nucleotide sequence: TGTGCCAGCAGCCTGAGCTACCTCCAAGAGACCCAGTACTTC. Protein: CASSLSYLQETQYF.

This clonotype showed up many times. The V gene is TRBV6-5, the J gene TRBJ2-5, with 10 bases that match TRBD1. From germline, CDR1 is MNHEY and CDR2 SVGAGI. V shed 5 bases, J shed 3 bases, and the junction held 12 bases outside the gene matches. The CDR3 is made up of 17 amino acids. The CDR3 coding sequence is TGTGCCAGCAGTACCACGACAGGGGGCAAGATTGAAGAGACCCAGTACTTC. This codes for CASSTTTGGKIEETQYF.

This clonotype was counted only a few times. A much bigger clone sits one base away, suggesting this may be a read error. The chain has TRBV27 and TRBJ2-2; 8 bases align to TRBD1. The CDR3 loop spans 12 amino acids. Germline V gives CDR1 MNHEY, CDR2 SMNVEV (reference sequence). The V segment lost 6 bases and the J segment 9 bases; nucleotides outside the gene matches: 3. CDR3 loop: CASRQGDRELFF. CDR3 coding DNA: TGTGCCAGCAGACAGGGGGACAGGGAGCTGTTTTTT.

This clonotype was picked up a small number of times. V usage is TRBV20-1 and J usage is TRBJ2-7; 10 bases are a match to TRBD2. Germline trimming cut 6 bases from V and 5 bases from J; bases unmatched to any gene: 7. From germline, CDR1 is DFQATT and CDR2 SNEGSKA (reference sequence). The CDR3 loop spans 13 amino acids. The CDR3 reads CSASGAGGDEQYF. CDR3 in DNA: TGCAGTGCAAGTGGAGCGGGGGGGGACGAGCAGTACTTC.

The CDR3 reads CASSLLLSDRYSNQPQHF. CDR3 nucleotide sequence: TGTGCCAGCAGTTTACTACTGAGCGACAGGTACAGCAATCAGCCCCAGCATTTT. The chain joins TRBV28 to TRBJ1-5; TRBD1 is a possible D gene (6 bases). V was pared by 2 bases and J by 1 base, with 18 bases between. CDR3 length: 18 residues. Germline V gene lookup returns CDR1 MDHEN and CDR2 SYDVKM.

With regard to this clonotype: This sequence may be a read error, since a much larger clone differs from it by one base. The genes are TRBV7-8 and TRBJ1-1; the D gene is possibly TRBD1 (6 bases). The CDR3 loop spans 15 amino acids. Germline CDR1 reads SGHVS; CDR2 reads FQNEAQ. This chain's CDR3 is CANSLALGGGKEAFF. The CDR3 region has the DNA TGTGCCAACAGCTTAGCTTTGGGAGGGGGGAAGGAAGCTTTCTTT.

J is TRBJ1-6 and V is TRBV10-3, with TRBD1 matching over 7 bases. Germline V gene lookup returns CDR1 ENHRY and CDR2 SYGVKD. The V segment lost 6 bases and the J segment 5 bases; nucleotides outside the gene matches: 7. The CDR3 extends over 15 amino acids. The CDR3 reads CAIREIGTDNSPLHF. The CDR3 region has the DNA TGTGCCATCAGAGAGATCGGGACAGATAATTCACCCCTCCACTTT.